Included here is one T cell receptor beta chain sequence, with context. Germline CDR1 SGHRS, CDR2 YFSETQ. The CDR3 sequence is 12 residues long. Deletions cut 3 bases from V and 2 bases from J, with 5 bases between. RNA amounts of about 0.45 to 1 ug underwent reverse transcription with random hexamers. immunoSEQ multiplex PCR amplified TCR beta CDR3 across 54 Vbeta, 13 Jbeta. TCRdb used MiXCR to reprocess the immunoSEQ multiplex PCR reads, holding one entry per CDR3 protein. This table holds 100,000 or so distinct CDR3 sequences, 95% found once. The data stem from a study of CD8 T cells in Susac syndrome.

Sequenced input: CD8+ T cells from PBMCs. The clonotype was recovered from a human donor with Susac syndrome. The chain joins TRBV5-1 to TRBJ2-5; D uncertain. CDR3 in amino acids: CASSYYQETQYF. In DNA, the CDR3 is TGCGCCAGCAGCTACTATCAAGAGACCCAGTACTTC.